The entry below gives a single TCR beta chain sequence along with its context. The data are from a study of blood T cell repertoires in COVID-19. Study overall: Samples came from the United States, Italy and Spain, spanning acute and convalescent COVID-19. T cells, B-cell-depleted T cells, or PBMCs provided the cDNA or gDNA that served as material.

Per the study methods: Cell counts per sample came from amplifying reference gene primers. The repertoire was sequenced with immunoSEQ multiplex PCR; TCRdb's copy has only in-frame clones and lacks some. D and trimming come from the DNA, and the V and J calls and clone size come from that table. The table lists nearly 40,000 clones, about 90% of them singletons. The CDR3 contains 14 residues. Germline-derived CDR1 and CDR2 are MDHEN and SYDVKM. The junction had 4 bases not matched to a gene; V was cut back by 4 bases and J by 7 bases. The sample comprised peripheral blood. The V call is TRBV28, the J call TRBJ1-2; 12 bases are shared with TRBD1. This clonotype originated in a woman between 65 and 79 years old with acute or convalescent COVID-19. CDR3 in DNA: TGTGCCAGCAGTTCGGGACAGGGGGCGGGTGGCTACACCTTC. It yields the protein CASSSGQGAGGYTF.